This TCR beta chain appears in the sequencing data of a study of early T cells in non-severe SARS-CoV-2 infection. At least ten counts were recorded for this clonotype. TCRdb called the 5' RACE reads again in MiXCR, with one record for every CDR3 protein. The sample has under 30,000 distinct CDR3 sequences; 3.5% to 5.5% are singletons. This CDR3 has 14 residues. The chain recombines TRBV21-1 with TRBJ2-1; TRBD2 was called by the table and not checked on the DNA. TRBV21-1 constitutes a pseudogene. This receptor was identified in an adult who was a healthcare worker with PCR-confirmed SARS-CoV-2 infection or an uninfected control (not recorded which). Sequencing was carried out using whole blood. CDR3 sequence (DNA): TGTGCCAGCAGCCGGGAGGACTCCTACAATGAGCAGTTCTTC. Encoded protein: CASSREDSYNEQFF.